One T cell receptor beta chain is described in this entry. Its specificity is unknown. TCRdb passed the reads through MiXCR, listing each CDR3 protein once. Of some 200,000 distinct CDR3 sequences listed, 7.5% to 10% are singletons. The data were obtained in a study of T cell repertoires in cytomegalovirus infection. Study details: CMV infection plus the matching HLA type was flagged by public TCR beta signatures.

Study findings and constraints: Predominance within the ex vivo response was attributable to HLA-C-restricted CMV-specific TCR beta clonotypes. There were carriers of CMV plus the relevant HLA, and cumulative public TCR beta family frequency identified them.

The germline CDR1 and CDR2 sequences are SEHNR and FQNEAQ (reference sequence). This CDR3 spans 20 amino acids. Trimming removed 3 bases from V and 0 bases from J; junction bases left unmatched: 11. The chain employs TRBV7-9 and TRBJ2-1, with 13 nucleotides matching TRBD2. What was sequenced was PBMCs. This receptor was taken from a human donor in good health (CMV status not recorded). Some clones in this sample may be carry-over from other donors' samples. The CDR3 coding sequence is TGTGCCAGCAGCTTCCCCGCGGGGACTAGCGGGACCAGCTCCTACAATGAGCAGTTCTTC. It codes for CASSFPAGTSGTSSYNEQFF.